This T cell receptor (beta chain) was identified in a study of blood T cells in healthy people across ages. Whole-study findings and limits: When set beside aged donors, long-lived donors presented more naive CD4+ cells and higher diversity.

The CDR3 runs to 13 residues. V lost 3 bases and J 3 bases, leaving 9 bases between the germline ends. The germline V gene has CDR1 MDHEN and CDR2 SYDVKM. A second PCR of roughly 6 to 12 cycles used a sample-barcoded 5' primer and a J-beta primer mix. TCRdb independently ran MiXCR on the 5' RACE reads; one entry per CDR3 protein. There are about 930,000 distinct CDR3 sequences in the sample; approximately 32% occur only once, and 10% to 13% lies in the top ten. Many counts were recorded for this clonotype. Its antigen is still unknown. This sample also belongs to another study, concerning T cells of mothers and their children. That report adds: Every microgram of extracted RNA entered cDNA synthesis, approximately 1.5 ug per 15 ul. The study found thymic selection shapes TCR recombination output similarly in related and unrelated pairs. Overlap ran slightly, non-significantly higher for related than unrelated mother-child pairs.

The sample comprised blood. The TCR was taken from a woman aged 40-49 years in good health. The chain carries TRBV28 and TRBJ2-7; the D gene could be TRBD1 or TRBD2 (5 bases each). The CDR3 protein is CASSLGTCYEQYF. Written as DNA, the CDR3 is TGTGCCAGCAGTTTGGGGACCTGCTACGAGCAGTACTTC.